Below are 5 T cell receptor beta chains sequenced from a single sample in a study of radiation and T cells in renal cell carcinoma. Some clones are missing from TCRdb's copy, which holds only in-frame ones; the method was immunoSEQ multiplex PCR. The sample holds about 88,000 clones, about 86% seen once. Time point of the sample: baseline pretreatment blood. Sample treatment: 15 Gy SBRT to primary tumor, nephrectomy 4 weeks later. This specimen was blood, taken from a patient whose treatment included radiotherapy and nephrectomy. The receptors come from a man aged 50-59 years with renal cell carcinoma.

The chain employs TRBV5-4 and TRBJ2-2; 7 bases are shared with TRBD1. Looked up from germline, CDR1 is SGHNT and CDR2 is YYREEE (reference sequence). The CDR3 extends over 16 amino acids. Trimming removed 0 bases from V and 4 bases from J; junction bases left unmatched: 6. The CDR3 DNA sequence: TGTGCCAGCAGCTTGGCGCTCGGACAGGTCACCGGGGAGCTGTTTTTT. Its protein product is CASSLALGQVTGELFF.

The chain combines TRBV7-2 with TRBJ2-1, with 12 positions matching TRBD1. The germline gives CDR1 SGHTA, CDR2 FQGNSA. Losses at the gene ends were 1 base for V and 8 bases for J; bases not matched to a gene: 6. There are 16 residues in the CDR3. The CDR3 coding sequence is TGTGCCAGCAGCTTAGTAGGGACAGGGGGCTTCGATGAGCAGTTCTTC. Residues: CASSLVGTGGFDEQFF.

The rearrangement links TRBV10-3 to TRBJ2-2, with TRBD2 matching 8 bases. Germline lookup yields CDR1 ENHRY and CDR2 SYGVKD. V gave up 3 bases and J gave up 1 base; unmatched junction bases: 4. The CDR3 is 16 residues long. CDR3 bases: TGTGCCATCAGTGATGGGCTAGCGGGGAACACCGGGGAGCTGTTTTTT. This sequence encodes CAISDGLAGNTGELFF.

This sequence joins TRBV30 and TRBJ2-1, with 10 bases lining up with TRBD1. J gave up 1 base and V 5 bases, and 2 bases lay outside the gene matches. Germline CDR1 and CDR2: GTSNPN and SVGIG (reference sequence). CDR3 length: 14 amino acids. CDR3 nucleotide sequence: TGTGCCTGGGGGACAGGGGTTTCCTACAATGAGCAGTTCTTC. This translates into CAWGTGVSYNEQFF.

V is TRBV6-4 and J is TRBJ2-1; 7 positions agree with TRBD1. V was clipped by 5 bases and J by 9 bases; unmatched bases: 7. CDR3 length equals 13 residues. Germline V CDR1 and CDR2: MRHNA, SNTAGT. The CDR3 DNA reads as TGTGCCAGCAGTCCGGACAGGCGCGGTGAGCAGTTCTTC. Translating gives CASSPDRRGEQFF.